A single sample gave rise to the 20 T cell receptor beta chains below, sequenced in a study of tumor and adjacent non-tumor tissue in lung cancer. This sample's RNA came from whole unsorted tissue. TCRbeta libraries were built with three rounds of nested PCR, modified from ARM-PCR. Each CDR3 protein gets one entry after TCRdb re-called the multiplex PCR reads with MiXCR. In the table there are more than 95,000 distinct CDR3 sequences, 55% to 75% of which are singletons. Sequences were obtained from lung tumor tissue. The source is a young man with non-small cell lung cancer.

In this sample, this clonotype turned up a few times. The V and J genes are TRBV7-8 and TRBJ1-4; TRBD1 matches 9 bases. V was pared by 5 bases and J by 5 bases, with 3 bases of the junction left unmatched. The CDR3 has 14 residues. Germline CDR1 SGHVS, CDR2 FQNEAQ. The CDR3 region is CASSIQGANEKLFF. The CDR3 DNA reads TGTGCCAGCAGCATACAGGGGGCGAATGAAAAACTGTTTTTT.

A note on this clonotype: This may arise from a read error, as a much more abundant clone is one base away. The V gene is TRBV12-3 or TRBV12-4, the J gene TRBJ2-2, with 9 bases lining up with TRBD2. This CDR3 is 16 amino acids long. Trimming took 4 bases from V and 4 from J; bases not matched to a gene: 7. CDR3 nucleotides: TGTGCCAGCAGTTGGACTAGCGCACTAAGCACCGGGGAGCTGTTTTTT. This codes for CASSWTSALSTGELFF.

Note on this clonotype: A much larger clone differs from this one at a single base, so this may be a read error. This chain connects TRBV6-5 to TRBJ2-1, with D unclear. The CDR3 loop spans 17 amino acids. CDR1 MNHEY and CDR2 SVGAGI come from the germline V gene. V lost 7 bases, J lost 2 bases, and 21 bases lay in between. The CDR3 sequence: CASNPTGRKTAYNEQFF. CDR3 nucleotides: TGTGCCAGCAACCCCACCGGCAGGAAAACGGCCTACAATGAGCAGTTCTTC.

Here the CDR3 DNA reads TGTGCCAGCAGTCCCAGGGGGCTCATTATACAGCCCCAGCATTTT. Protein product: CASSPRGLIIQPQHF. This chain joins TRBV6-2 or TRBV6-3 and TRBJ1-5, with TRBD1 matching over 8 bases. Germline CDR1 and CDR2: MNHEY and SVGEGT. J lost 7 bases, V lost 5 bases, and 10 bases had no gene match. The CDR3 totals 15 residues.

This clonotype has only a few counts. The chain carries TRBV24-1 and TRBJ2-2; possible D gene TRBD2, 5 bases. With 5 bases removed from V and 6 bases from J, the gap between germline ends came to 18 bases. Per the germline V gene, CDR1 is KGHDR and CDR2 is SFDVKD. There are 16 residues in the CDR3. CDR3 in DNA: TGTGCCACCAGTGCGGGGAGCATCACCGGGTCCGGGGAGCTGTTTTTT. Protein: CATSAGSITGSGELFF.

Of note for this clonotype: One end of the junction fails to match germline, which may point to a read error. The chain uses TRBV20-1 and TRBJ1-1; TRBD1 might be the D (6 bases). Germline loops: CDR1 DFQATT, CDR2 SNEGSKA (reference sequence). This CDR3 is 17 amino acids long. CDR3 region: CNARDRKGGTMNTEAFF. The DNA of the CDR3 is TGCAATGCTAGAGATCGGAAGGGGGGTACCATGAACACTGAAGCTTTCTTT.

The count of this clonotype is one. The germline gene is not matched at one end of the junction; a read error may be the cause. The J gene is TRBJ1-6, the V gene TRBV6-2 or TRBV6-3; D is possibly TRBD1 (5 bases). CDR3 length: 16 amino acids. Germline lookup yields CDR1 MNHEY and CDR2 SVGEGT. The CDR3 coding sequence is TGTGTCAGCACTTACAACGAAGGGATAGACAGCCCACCCCTCCACTTT. Translating gives CVSTYNEGIDSPPLHF.

In this sample, this clonotype turned up once. The CDR3 end shows no conserved phenylalanine or tryptophan, and so a read error is likely. The limits of the CDR3 on the DNA are not certain, so only TCRdb's listed CDR3 is given. The chain recombines TRBV6-2 or TRBV6-3 with TRBJ1-6; the table assigns TRBD1, which was not confirmed against the DNA. Per germline, CDR1 MNHEY and CDR2 SVGEGT. The CDR3 numbers 14 amino acids, ends counted. CDR3 region: CASRLDRGNSPLNY.

This rearrangement joins TRBV7-9 to TRBJ2-5; D uncertain. Germline CDR1 reads SEHNR; CDR2 reads FQNEAQ (reference sequence). The CDR3 length is 13 residues. Trimming left V 5 bases short and J 5 bases short, with 12 bases between. The CDR3 loop reads CASSPRGVETQYF. For the CDR3, the DNA is TGTGCCAGCAGCCCCCGCGGAGTGGAGACCCAGTACTTC. Full variable domain (remainder filled in from reference TRBV7-9 and TRBJ2-5): DTGVSQNPRHKITKRGQNVTFRCDPISEHNRLYWYRQTLGQGPEFLTYFQNEAQLEKSRLLSDRFSAERPKGSFSTLEIQRTEQGDSAMYLCASSPRGVETQYFGPGTRLLVL.

To note about this clonotype: This may be a read error: a much more frequent sequence differs by one nucleotide. The chain employs TRBV6-5 and TRBJ2-1; 8 bases match TRBD1. Losses at the gene ends were 5 bases for V and 6 bases for J; bases not matched to a gene: 12. The CDR3 sequence is 16 residues long. Germline V gene lookup returns CDR1 MNHEY and CDR2 SVGAGI. The CDR3 reads CASSRNQDRVPNEQFF. In nucleotides, the CDR3 is TGTGCCAGCAGTCGTAACCAGGACAGGGTTCCCAATGAGCAGTTCTTC.

On this clonotype: Given a much more abundant clone one base away, this may be a read error. The CDR3 protein is CASSQSLDTKYF. DNA for the CDR3: TGCGCCAGCAGTCAGAGTCTTGATACGAAGTATTTT. This sequence joins TRBV10-2 and TRBJ2-3; D unclear. This CDR3 spans 12 amino acids. In germline, CDR1 is WSHSY, CDR2 SAAADI.

To note about this clonotype: At one end the junction does not follow the germline gene, possibly because of a read error. This chain uses TRBV18 with TRBJ1-1; no definite D call. The CDR3 loop spans 12 amino acids. Germline-derived CDR1 and CDR2 are KGHSH and LQKENI. The CDR3 DNA follows: TGTGTCAGCTCACCACGAACAGATGAAGCTTTCTTT. This sequence encodes CVSSPRTDEAFF.

Regarding this clonotype: A much bigger clone sits one base away, suggesting this may be a read error. The rearrangement uses TRBV20-1 and TRBJ2-5; 7 positions agree with TRBD2. The CDR3 covers 15 residues. Germline CDR1 DFQATT, CDR2 SNEGSKA (reference sequence). J gave up 5 bases and V 2 bases, and 11 bases lay outside the gene matches. CDR3: CSARWGGSVMETQYF. The CDR3 nucleotides read TGCAGTGCTAGATGGGGCGGGAGTGTAATGGAGACCCAGTACTTC.

This clonotype was observed a single time. A much larger clone differs by one base, so this may be a read error. V gene TRBV20-1 combines with J gene TRBJ2-3; 8 nucleotides line up with TRBD1. The CDR3 covers 17 residues. The V and J ends lost 0 bases and 4 bases, in that order; junction bases with no gene match: 12. Germline V lookup: CDR1 DFQATT, CDR2 SNEGSKA (reference sequence). The CDR3 spells CSARDIFGQGAADTQYF. As DNA, the CDR3 is TGCAGTGCTAGAGATATATTCGGGCAGGGGGCCGCAGATACGCAGTATTTT.

This clonotype is a singleton in its sample. This sequence joins TRBV12-5 and TRBJ1-2; D not certain. The V gene's germline CDR1 is LGHNT and CDR2 FRNRAP. There are 14 residues in the CDR3. Trimming shortened V by 8 bases and J by 0 bases, and 13 bases separated the two germline ends. This chain's CDR3 is CASTYLGPNYGYTF. The CDR3 bases are TGTGCTAGTACCTATTTAGGCCCTAACTATGGCTACACCTTC.

This clonotype has just a few counts. The V gene is TRBV9, the J gene TRBJ2-2, with D hard to call. The CDR3 length is 13 residues. Germline CDR1 SGDLS, CDR2 YYNGEE. V lost 2 bases and J 4 bases, leaving 6 bases between the germline ends. The CDR3 DNA follows: TGTGCCAGCAGCGTTGACCTCACCGGGGAGCTGTTTTTT. It translates to CASSVDLTGELFF.

This clonotype appeared many times. For the CDR3, the DNA is TGTGCCAGCAGCTTAGGGGGTCAGGTTGGGGCCAACGTCCTGACTTTC. Translating gives CASSLGGQVGANVLTF. The chain has TRBV11-2 and TRBJ2-6; the D is unclear. CDR1 SGHAT and CDR2 FQNNGV come from the germline V gene. The CDR3 is made up of 16 amino acids. Trimming removed 1 base at V and 3 bases at J, with 10 bases between.

About this clonotype itself: Because it lacks the conserved phenylalanine or tryptophan at the end, this CDR3 is likely a read error. This chain links TRBV20-1 with TRBJ2-1; 10 bases fit TRBD2. There are 13 residues in the CDR3. Germline V lookup: CDR1 DFQATT, CDR2 SNEGSKA (reference sequence). For the CDR3, the DNA is TGTAGTGCCACTAGCGGGATCGGGAATGAGCAGTTCTTA. This codes for CSATSGIGNEQFL.

A remark on this clonotype: Mismatch with germline at one junction end may stem from a read error. The chain recombines TRBV20-1 with TRBJ2-5; 7 nucleotides line up with TRBD1. The CDR3 runs to 16 residues. CDR1 DFQATT and CDR2 SNEGSKA come from the germline V gene (reference sequence). CDR3 region: CSARVAGTAVKETRYF. The CDR3 nucleotides are TGTAGTGCTAGAGTGGCTGGGACAGCCGTTAAAGAGACCCGGTACTTC.

In this sample, this clonotype turned up once. At one boundary the junction diverges from the germline segment, which might be a read error. The chain has TRBV11-3 and TRBJ2-3; the D is unclear. Germline V gene data show CDR1 as SGHNT and CDR2 as YENEEA. This CDR3 is 13 amino acids long. CDR3 loop: CASSLEYTVTQYF. The CDR3 coding sequence is TGTGCCAGCAGCTTAGAGTACACAGTTACGCAGTATTTT.